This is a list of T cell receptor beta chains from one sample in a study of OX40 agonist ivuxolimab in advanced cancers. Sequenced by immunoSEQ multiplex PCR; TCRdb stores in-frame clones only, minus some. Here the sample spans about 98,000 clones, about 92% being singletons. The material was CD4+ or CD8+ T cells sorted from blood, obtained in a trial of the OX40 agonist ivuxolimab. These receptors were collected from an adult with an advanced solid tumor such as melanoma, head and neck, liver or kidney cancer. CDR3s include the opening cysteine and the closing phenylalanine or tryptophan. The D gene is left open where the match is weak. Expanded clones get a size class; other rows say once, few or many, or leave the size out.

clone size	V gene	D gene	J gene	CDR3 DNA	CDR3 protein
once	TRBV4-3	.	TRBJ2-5	TGCGCCAGCAGCCACGGGTACCAAGAGACCCAGTACTTC	CASSHGYQETQYF
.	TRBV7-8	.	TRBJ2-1	TGTGCCAGCAGCTTAGTGTTTTACAATGAGCAGTTCTTC	CASSLVFYNEQFF
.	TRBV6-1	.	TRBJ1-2	TGTGCCAGCAGTGTGCCAGCGGGAGGGGAAGATGGCTACACCTTC	CASSVPAGGEDGYTF
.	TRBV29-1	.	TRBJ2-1	TGCAGCGTCCGTCGACCCGGGGCCGGCGCCTACAATGAGCAGTTCTTC	CSVRRPGAGAYNEQFF
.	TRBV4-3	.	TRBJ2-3	TGCGCCAGCAGCCAAGTTGTCTTAGCGTGGGATACGCAGTATTTT	CASSQVVLAWDTQYF
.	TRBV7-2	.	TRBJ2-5	TGTGCCAGCAGCTTAAGTTTAGGAGAGACCCAGTACTTC	CASSLSLGETQYF
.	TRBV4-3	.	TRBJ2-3	TGCGCCAGCAGCCCATCAAGCACAGATACGCAGTATTTT	CASSPSSTDTQYF
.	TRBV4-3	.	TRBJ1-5	TGCGCCAGCAGCCAGGGAGGGGGACCTTATCAGCCCCAGCATTTT	CASSQGGGPYQPQHF
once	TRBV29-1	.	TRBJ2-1	TGCAGCGTGGGGAGGAGTTTCAATGAGCAGTTCTTC	CSVGRSFNEQFF
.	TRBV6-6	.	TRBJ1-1	TGTGCCAGCAGTTACGGGTGGCGGCTGAACACTGAAGCTTTCTTT	CASSYGWRLNTEAFF
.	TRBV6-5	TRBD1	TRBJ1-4	TGTGCCAGCAGTTTCGGGACAGGGGGAAAACTGTTTTTT	CASSFGTGGKLFF
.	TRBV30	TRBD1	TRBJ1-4	TGTGCCTGGAGTTGGCAGGGGGCCACTAATGAAAAACTGTTTTTT	CAWSWQGATNEKLFF
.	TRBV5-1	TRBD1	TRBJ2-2	TGCGCCAGCAGCTTGGGACAGGGGGCGCGTTGGTCCGGGGAGCTGTTTTTT	CASSLGQGARWSGELFF
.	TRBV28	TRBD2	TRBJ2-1	TGTGCCAGCAGCCGAGCGGGAGGAACCCACAATGAGCAGTTCTTC	CASSRAGGTHNEQFF
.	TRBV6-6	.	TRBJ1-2	TGTGCCAGCTTGGAGGGAGCTTCTTTTTATGGCTACACCTTC	CASLEGASFYGYTF
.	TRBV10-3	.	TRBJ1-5	TGTGCCATCAGTGACTCCAATCAGCCCCAGCATTTT	CAISDSNQPQHF
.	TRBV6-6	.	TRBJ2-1	TGTGCCAGCAGTACCGGGGTCAACAATGAGCAGTTCTTC	CASSTGVNNEQFF